This TCR beta chain was identified in a study of Graves' ophthalmopathy and Graves' hyperthyroidism (dated 2018 in TCRdb). Notes on the research overall: Peripheral blood samples were taken at the time of initial diagnosis, before any treatment was given. Following sample collection, hyperthyroidism patients were given methimazole at a starting dose of 30 mg daily, and ophthalmopathy patients were given high-dose intravenous methylprednisolone. For independent validation, a separate cohort was made up of approximately 19 hyperthyroidism patients plus 17 patients who later progressed from hyperthyroidism to ophthalmopathy. The study used TCR beta repertoire signatures to distinguish Graves' ophthalmopathy from Graves' hyperthyroidism and to predict progression to ophthalmopathy. To explore V-J signatures that separate ophthalmopathy from hyperthyroidism, a discovery set of more than 95 patients was enrolled, consisting of 40 to 45 with ophthalmopathy and 57 with stable hyperthyroidism. In total, 135 blood samples were TCR-sequenced: approximately 42 ophthalmopathy, under 85 hyperthyroidism and some 17 hyperthyroidism-to-ophthalmopathy patients. T-cell repertoires of thyroid tissue and blood were compared in six hyperthyroidism patients. Points the paper makes about the study in general: In cross-validation, the 13-signature model distinguished ophthalmopathy from stable hyperthyroidism with approximately 90% sensitivity and approximately 81% specificity, while in the test set the corresponding values were roughly 80% and 75%. Among expanded thyroid clonotypes with frequency above 0.001, most also showed up in blood, which suggests that blood repertoires may reflect the thyroid immune response. In validation, the model predicted ophthalmopathy progression with about 70% sensitivity and 72% to 80% specificity; some 13 predicted patients were CT-confirmed with GO in a median of about 6.1 months. Sample size was not predetermined statistically, and investigators were not blinded to group allocation.

The ophthalmopathy patients had moderately to severely active disease, with a Clinical Activity Score of 3 or higher, a NOSPECS grade of 4 or higher, and a disease duration of less than 3 months. Patients were excluded if they had other autoimmune diseases, uncontrolled infections, pregnancy or lactation. Diagnosis relied on clinical symptoms, serum thyroxine, TRAb, thyroid ultrasound and orbital computed tomography. PBMCs were isolated from 10 ml of fresh peripheral blood by Ficoll-Paque density gradient centrifugation. Total RNA was extracted with Trizol reagent and quality-checked on an Agilent 2100 Bioanalyzer. This clonotype was found once. Its antigen target is currently unknown. Within one base of it there is no much larger clone, and no base qualities were kept. A lone read gives weak evidence. For repertoire sequencing, TCR beta CDR3 regions were amplified from RNA transcripts. HTBI primers and the Qiagen OneStep RT-PCR kit were used in a first-round RT-PCR, which was followed by a second-round multiplex PCR, size selection and purification. Sequencing of the libraries was carried out on an Illumina HiSeq2000 in paired-end mode with 100 bp reads. In the original analysis: SOAPnuke was used to process the reads, throwing out any read that had adapters, had uncalled bases, had a mean Phred below 15, or lacked an exact constant-primer or identifier match. High-quality paired reads were merged with COPE v1.2.5. Unique nucleotide sequences were defined as clonotypes and aligned to IMGT TRB V, D and J references using MiTCR v1.1. Only V-J combinations with frequency above 0.0001 were analysed, covering around 99% of repertoires. A TCR clonal expansion and chaos score per V-J combination was defined as the ratio of F50 clonal expansion to chaos observed in the TCRdist matrix. Welch's t-statistics and random forest were used to narrow the features down to 13 V-J combinations, which were then fed into a naive Bayes classifier. The Morisita-Horn index was used to measure how similar the thyroid and blood repertoires were. The public reads were quality trimmed at Q25 with fastp and then assembled into clones with MiXCR by TCRdb, keeping productive beta chains. Rows are unified per CDR3 protein, each entry keeping the most common DNA and genes. In this record, the V and J calls reflect TCRdb's handling and not the investigators' own analysis. In all, the sample holds hundreds of thousands of distinct CDR3 sequences, and 40% of those were seen once. 44% of the sample is held by the ten biggest clonotypes.

Its CDR3 holds 16 amino acids, cysteine through phenylalanine. Here the CDR3 DNA is all that survives: 48 bases in frame from base 1. The germline V gene provides CDR1 SGHAT and CDR2 FQNNGV. Trimming accounts for 5 bases at V and 7 bases at J, while the number of junction bases matched to no gene is 11. This TCR came from an adult man with Graves' ophthalmopathy. The chain uses TRBV11-2 and TRBJ1-4; the junction holds 9 bases that match TRBD1. The source material was peripheral blood. The CDR3 in this case is CASSKRRQGVSEKLFF. The bases are TGTGCCAGCAGCAAAAGAAGACAGGGGGTATCTGAAAAACTGTTTTTT. When the CDR3 is completed using the reference TRBV11-2 and TRBJ1-4 genes on either side, the full variable domain is EAGVAQSPRYKIIEKRQSVAFWCNPISGHATLYWYQQILGQGPKLLIQFQNNGVVDDSQLPKDRFSAERLKGVDSTLKIQPAKLEDSAVYLCASSKRRQGVSEKLFFGSGTQLSVL.